The clone carrying this T cell receptor beta chain has just a few counts. No antigen is known for it. These data originate in a study of T cell responses to AZD1222 COVID-19 vaccine. Whole-study findings and limits: Repertoire sampling happened only post peak T cell response. Donors skewed white British and female; clonal diversity was possibly underestimated. The CD4 TCRs associated with vaccination extended across spike and predominated at 160-218 and 743-854.

Second-dose recipients at about 4 or about 12 weeks were treated as one pooled group. The CDR3 extends over 16 amino acids. V was pared by 0 bases and J by 4 bases, with 12 bases between. Germline CDR1 is MNHEY and CDR2 is SVGAGI. Assay used: immunoSEQ multiplex PCR; TCRdb lists only in-frame clones, some missing. The sample shows 95,000 to 100,000 clones, about 90% of them seen only once. This TCR came from an adult who received the AZD1222 COVID-19 vaccine. Sequences were derived from peripheral blood, sampled 28 days after the second AZD1222 dose. This rearrangement joins TRBV6-5 to TRBJ2-2; a weak D match, TRBD1 (6 bases). The CDR3 sequence: CASSYSGGAATGELFF. The CDR3 nucleotides read TGTGCCAGCAGTTACTCTGGGGGCGCGGCCACCGGGGAGCTGTTTTTT.